These T cell receptor beta chains were read from a single sample in a study of T-cell memory formation after mild COVID-19. TCRdb re-called the 5' RACE reads with MiXCR, one entry per CDR3 protein. The sample shows about 270,000 distinct CDR3 sequences, about a sixth of them seen only once. Sequenced material: PBMCs or a T cell subset sorted from them (not recorded which). The receptors stem from a man aged 18 to 30 who had mild COVID-19 (a few samples of this study predate the infection). Cell type and time point are not known. CDR3s include the opening cysteine and the closing phenylalanine or tryptophan. D genes are given only for firm matches. Only some rows state a clone size, as once, few, many or a class for expanded clones.

TRBJ2-3 | - | TRBV20-1 | - | CSARGGRRDTQYF | TGCAGTGCTAGAGGGGGGCGGAGAGATACGCAGTATTTT
TRBJ1-1 | - | TRBV6-6 | few | CASITSQGTEAFF | TGTGCCAGCATCACATCCCAGGGAACTGAAGCTTTCTTT
TRBJ2-7 | - | TRBV10-2 | few | CASSEARDSYEQYF | TGCGCCAGCAGTGAGGCCCGGGACTCCTACGAGCAGTACTTC
TRBJ2-5 | TRBD2 | TRBV28 | - | CASTPARLGGETQYF | TGTGCCAGCACCCCAGCCCGATTGGGGGGGGAGACCCAGTACTTC
TRBJ2-2 | - | TRBV4-1 | many | CASSQEVAVTGELFF | TGCGCCAGCAGCCAAGAGGTGGCCGTCACCGGGGAGCTGTTTTTT
TRBJ1-1 | - | TRBV29-1 | - | CSVESQGGTEAFF | TGCAGCGTTGAGTCACAGGGAGGGACTGAAGCTTTCTTT
TRBJ1-2 | - | TRBV6-1 | few | CASKDYGYTF | TGTGCCAGCAAGGACTATGGCTACACCTTC
TRBJ1-3 | - | TRBV4-3 | - | CASSQNRAGSGNTIYF | TGCGCCAGCAGCCAGAATAGGGCAGGGTCTGGAAACACCATATATTTT
TRBJ1-1 | - | TRBV12-3/TRBV12-4 | - | CASSPQQGSNTEAFF | TGTGCCAGCAGTCCCCAACAGGGTTCGAACACTGAAGCTTTCTTT
TRBJ2-5 | - | TRBV2 | - | CASSVWATETQYF | TGTGCCAGCAGTGTTTGGGCGACTGAGACCCAGTACTTC
TRBJ1-6 | TRBD1 | TRBV30 | few | CAWSYGGQSSPLHF | TGTGCCTGGAGTTACGGGGGACAGAGTTCACCCCTCCACTTT
TRBJ1-1 | - | TRBV5-5 | - | CASSLGRIPEKEAFF | TGTGCCAGCAGCTTGGGACGAATACCAGAAAAGGAAGCTTTCTTT
TRBJ2-7 | TRBD1 | TRBV7-9 | - | CASSPPSGTGYEQYF | TGTGCCAGCAGCCCCCCCTCCGGGACAGGGTACGAGCAGTACTTC
TRBJ2-5 | - | TRBV7-2 | many | CASGEETQYF | TGTGCCAGCGGGGAAGAGACCCAGTACTTC
TRBJ2-5 | - | TRBV6-6 | - | CASSLTSGETQYF | TGTGCCAGCAGCCTCACCAGCGGGGAGACCCAGTACTTC
TRBJ2-7 | - | TRBV13 | few | CASSLGRLGPTYEQYF | TGTGCCAGCAGCTTAGGCCGGCTGGGACCTACCTACGAGCAGTACTTC
TRBJ2-5 | - | TRBV7-7 | few | CASSPDRVETQYF | TGTGCTAGCAGTCCGGACAGAGTAGAGACCCAGTACTTC
TRBJ1-5 | - | TRBV5-8 | - | CASSSYRAGDDNQPQHF | TGTGCCAGCAGCTCTTATCGCGCAGGGGACGACAATCAGCCCCAGCATTTT
TRBJ2-7 | TRBD1 | TRBV6-5 | few | CASSYGTGGGEQYF | TGTGCCAGCAGTTACGGGACAGGGGGAGGCGAGCAGTACTTC
TRBJ2-7 | TRBD2 | TRBV3-1 | few | CASSLRGGRREQYF | TGTGCCAGCAGCTTACGGGGGGGCCGGAGGGAGCAGTACTTC
TRBJ2-5 | TRBD1 | TRBV15 | - | CATGTGAQETQYF | TGTGCCACTGGGACAGGAGCCCAAGAGACCCAGTACTTC
TRBJ2-5 | - | TRBV29-1 | - | CSVEGVKEDVETQYF | TGCAGCGTTGAAGGTGTCAAGGAGGATGTGGAGACCCAGTACTTC